This T cell receptor beta chain was identified during a study of blood T cell repertoires in COVID-19. Study-level information: Sites across the United States, Italy and Spain contributed samples from acute and convalescent COVID-19.

Germline CDR1 and CDR2: DFQATT and SNEGSKA (reference sequence). CDR3 size: 11 residues. Authors' processing steps: Estimated nucleated cell counts came from reference gene primer amplification. The protocol was immunoSEQ multiplex PCR, while the TCRdb copy is restricted to in-frame clones and leaves out a portion. V and J calls and clone size are given by that table; D and trimming were obtained from the DNA. Among about 120,000 clones listed, approximately 80% were seen once. The sequencing input was peripheral blood. This chain connects TRBV20-1 to TRBJ1-1; D remains ambiguous. The sequence was obtained from a woman in her seventies with acute or convalescent COVID-19. CDR3 residues: CRGVRNTEAFF. CDR3 nucleotide sequence: TGCAGAGGAGTCCGAAACACTGAAGCTTTCTTT.